This TCR beta chain was captured in a study of CD4 T cells in relation to SARS-CoV-2 and coronaviruses. Whole-study context: No peptide or an HIV-1 Nef peptide pool served as negative control.

With regard to this clone: What it recognizes is unknown.

Before the COVID-19 pandemic, during about 2011-2019, CD4+ T cells were taken from unexposed donors. The cells were cultured for approximately 10 days before CD4+ T cells were isolated. Here immunoSEQ multiplex PCR was the method, and the copy in TCRdb shows in-frame clones only, minus some. The table has more than 20,000 clones, roughly 82% seen once. Germline V gene data show CDR1 as MDHEN and CDR2 as SYDVKM. CDR3 length: 14 amino acids. With 5 bases removed from V and 1 base from J, the gap between germline ends came to 12 bases. Sequenced input: CD4+ T cells from PBMCs, cultured in vitro. This TCR was recovered from a human donor in good health. This chain uses TRBV28 with TRBJ2-7; possibly TRBD1 for D (6 bases). CDR3 nucleotides: TGTGCCAGCAGTGGGGGACACCTATCCTACGAGCAGTACTTC. Its protein product is CASSGGHLSYEQYF.